Listed below are T cell receptor beta chains from one sample, sequenced in a study of T cell responses to AZD1222 COVID-19 vaccine. The data were produced by immunoSEQ multiplex PCR, yet TCRdb's version contains in-frame clones alone and is incomplete. Here the sample spans some 150,000 clones, roughly 89% being singletons. The material was peripheral blood, obtained 28 days after the second AZD1222 dose. All receptors derive from an adult who received the AZD1222 COVID-19 vaccine. Both conserved end residues are part of each CDR3. The D gene is left open where the match is weak. Size values are once, few and many counts, or a class for expanded clones, and some rows have none.

size	D	V	J	CDR3	DNA
-	-	TRBV27	TRBJ1-6	CASSLSGNSPLHF	TGTGCCAGCAGTTTATCTGGGAATTCACCCCTCCACTTT
-	TRBD1	TRBV10-3	TRBJ1-2	CAISTRADRGLVYGYTF	TGTGCCATCAGTACTCGAGCCGACAGGGGGCTTGTCTATGGCTACACCTTC
once	-	TRBV7-2	TRBJ2-5	CASSSQGETQYF	TGTGCCAGCAGCTCCCAGGGGGAGACCCAGTACTTC
-	TRBD1	TRBV15	TRBJ2-2	CATSRTGQGRSGELFF	TGTGCCACCAGCAGGACCGGACAGGGAAGGTCCGGGGAGCTGTTTTTT
-	-	TRBV6-2/TRBV6-3	TRBJ2-3	CASSYAGADTQYF	TGTGCCAGCAGTTATGCCGGGGCAGATACGCAGTATTTT
-	TRBD2	TRBV3-1/TRBV3-2	TRBJ2-5	CASSQALAGGAPQETQYF	TGTGCCAGCAGCCAAGCATTAGCGGGAGGTGCCCCCCAAGAGACCCAGTACTTC
-	TRBD1	TRBV7-2	TRBJ1-4	CASSTGGWNEKLFF	TGTGCCAGTTCTACAGGGGGCTGGAATGAAAAACTGTTTTTT
-	TRBD1	TRBV18	TRBJ1-5	CASSPGTGGYQPQHF	TGTGCCAGCTCACCCGGGACAGGGGGCTATCAGCCCCAGCATTTT
-	-	TRBV5-8	TRBJ1-3	CASSARGSSGNTIYF	TGTGCCAGCAGCGCCCGGGGCTCTTCTGGAAACACCATATATTTT
-	TRBD1	TRBV5-1	TRBJ2-5	CASSLNTPGQGFQYF	TGCGCCAGCAGCCTAAACACGCCGGGACAGGGTTTCCAGTACTTC
-	TRBD1	TRBV10-3	TRBJ1-2	CATQGASNYGYTF	TGTGCCACGCAGGGGGCATCTAACTATGGCTACACCTTC
-	TRBD1	TRBV6-6	TRBJ1-2	CASSPGQGITGASYGYTF	TGTGCCAGCAGTCCGGGACAGGGGATCACGGGGGCTAGCTATGGCTACACCTTC
-	-	TRBV4-2	TRBJ1-2	CASSQESGSINYGYTF	TGTGCCAGCAGCCAAGAGTCAGGGAGCATAAACTATGGCTACACCTTC
once	-	TRBV5-4	TRBJ1-2	CAGSRGGYGYTF	TGTGCCGGTTCTCGAGGGGGGTATGGCTACACCTTC
-	-	TRBV21-1	TRBJ1-1	CASSETTASNTEAFF	TGTGCCAGCAGCGAAACGACAGCTTCGAACACTGAAGCTTTCTTT
-	TRBD2	TRBV2	TRBJ2-7	CASSEGTSGYEQYF	TGTGCCAGCAGTGAAGGGACTAGCGGCTACGAGCAGTACTTC
few	TRBD1	TRBV10-3	TRBJ2-7	CAISAGTGGAYEQYF	TGTGCCATCAGTGCGGGGACAGGGGGTGCCTACGAGCAGTACTTC
few	-	TRBV4-2	TRBJ1-2	CASSQEEGQGRYGYTF	TGTGCCAGCAGCCAAGAAGAAGGGCAGGGCCGCTATGGCTACACCTTC